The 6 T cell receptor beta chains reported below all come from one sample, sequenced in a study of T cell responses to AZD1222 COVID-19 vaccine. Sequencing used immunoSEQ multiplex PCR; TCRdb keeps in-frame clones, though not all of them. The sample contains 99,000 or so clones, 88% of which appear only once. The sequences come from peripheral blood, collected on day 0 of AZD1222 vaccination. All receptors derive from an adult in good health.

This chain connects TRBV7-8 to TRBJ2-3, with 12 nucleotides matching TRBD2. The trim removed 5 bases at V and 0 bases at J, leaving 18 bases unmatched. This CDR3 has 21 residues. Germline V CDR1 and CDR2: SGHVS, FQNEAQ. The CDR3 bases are TGTGCCAGCAGCCGCCTACTAGCGGGAGGCCGAGCAAGTTCTAGCACAGATACGCAGTATTTT. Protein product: CASSRLLAGGRASSSTDTQYF.

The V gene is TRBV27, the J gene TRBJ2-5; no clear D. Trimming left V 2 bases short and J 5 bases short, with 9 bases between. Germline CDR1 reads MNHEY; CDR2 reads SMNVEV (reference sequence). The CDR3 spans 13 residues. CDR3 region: CASSLRPRETQYF. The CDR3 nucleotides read TGTGCCAGCAGTTTAAGACCTCGGGAGACCCAGTACTTC.

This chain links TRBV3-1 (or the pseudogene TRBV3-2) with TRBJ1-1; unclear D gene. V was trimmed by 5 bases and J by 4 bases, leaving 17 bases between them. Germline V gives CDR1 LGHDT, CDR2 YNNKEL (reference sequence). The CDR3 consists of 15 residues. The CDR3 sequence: CASSKPGRGFTEAFF. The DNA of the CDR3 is TGTGCCAGCAGCAAGCCCGGCCGGGGTTTCACTGAAGCTTTCTTT.

The CDR3 spells CASSVREGPYEQYF. The DNA of the CDR3 is TGCGCCAGCAGCGTCCGGGAGGGCCCCTACGAGCAGTACTTC. This rearrangement joins TRBV5-1 to TRBJ2-7; 8 positions agree with TRBD2. The CDR3 sequence is 14 residues long. Germline lookup yields CDR1 SGHRS and CDR2 YFSETQ. V was pared by 4 bases and J by 2 bases, with 5 bases of the junction left unmatched.

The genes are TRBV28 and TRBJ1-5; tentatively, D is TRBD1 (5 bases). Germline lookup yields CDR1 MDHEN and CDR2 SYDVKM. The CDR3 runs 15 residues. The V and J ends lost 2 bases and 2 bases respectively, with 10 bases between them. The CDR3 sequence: CASSLPGRGNQPQHF. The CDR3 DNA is TGTGCCAGCAGTTTACCGGGCAGGGGCAATCAGCCCCAGCATTTT. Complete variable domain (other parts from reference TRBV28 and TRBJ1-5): DVKVTQSSRYLVKRTGEKVFLECVQDMDHENMFWYRQDPGLGLRLIYFSYDVKMKEKGDIPEGYSVSREKKERFSLILESASTNQTSMYLCASSLPGRGNQPQHFGDGTRLSIL.

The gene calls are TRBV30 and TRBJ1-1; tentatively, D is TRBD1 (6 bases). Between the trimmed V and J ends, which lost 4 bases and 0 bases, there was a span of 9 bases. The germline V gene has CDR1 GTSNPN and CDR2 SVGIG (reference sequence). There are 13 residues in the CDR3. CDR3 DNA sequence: TGTGCCTGGACAGGACAGCTGAACACTGAAGCTTTCTTT. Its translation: CAWTGQLNTEAFF.